Below, one T cell receptor beta chain is given with its context. The entry originates in a study of blood T cell repertoires in COVID-19. The overall study: Material from acute and convalescent COVID-19 was sourced from the United States, Italy and Spain. Nucleic acid was either cDNA or gDNA, and it came from T cells, B-cell-depleted T cells, or PBMCs.

In the original workflow: Estimation of nucleated cell counts was performed using reference gene primer amplification. The protocol was immunoSEQ multiplex PCR, while the TCRdb copy is restricted to in-frame clones and leaves out a portion. V and J calls and clone size are those listed in that table; D and trimming were worked out from the DNA. The table lists approximately 360,000 clones, more than 70% of them singletons, with about 1.2% in the top ten. V trimming: 6 bases; J trimming: 4 bases; junction bases outside the gene matches: 4. Germline V gives CDR1 SNHLY, CDR2 FYNNEI. The CDR3 consists of 13 residues.

V gene TRBV2 combines with J gene TRBJ1-1; 8 bases map to TRBD1. Material: peripheral blood. This clonotype was sampled from a man between 40 and 49 years old with acute or convalescent COVID-19. CDR3 in DNA: TGTGCCAGCAGCCAGGGGGCGAGCACTGAAGCTTTCTTT. Amino acid sequence: CASSQGASTEAFF.